This entry lists 3 T cell receptor beta chains sequenced from one sample in a study of blood T cell repertoires in COVID-19. The protocol was immunoSEQ multiplex PCR, while the TCRdb copy is restricted to in-frame clones and leaves out a portion. The sample holds roughly 79,000 clones; over 85% are singletons and the top ten take 4.6%. Sequenced input: peripheral blood. These receptors originate from a man in his fifties or sixties with active COVID-19.

The gene calls are TRBV28 and TRBJ2-3; 10 nucleotides line up with TRBD1. The germline CDR1 and CDR2 sequences are MDHEN and SYDVKM. The J segment lost 4 bases and the V segment lost 7 bases, leaving 5 bases of the junction unmatched. This CDR3 spans 14 amino acids. The CDR3 here is CASTGQGKADTQYF. CDR3 in DNA: TGTGCCAGCACGGGACAGGGGAAGGCAGATACGCAGTATTTT.

The V call is TRBV3-1 (or the pseudogene TRBV3-2), the J call TRBJ2-3; unclear D gene. This CDR3 has 16 amino acids. V was pared by 1 base and J by 0 bases, with 11 bases between. CDR1 is LGHDT and CDR2 is YNNKEL in the germline V gene (reference sequence). In nucleotides, the CDR3 is TGTGCCAGCAGCCAAGGTATTACTACTAGCACAGATACGCAGTATTTT. Its protein product is CASSQGITTSTDTQYF.

The J gene is TRBJ2-3, the V gene TRBV6-5; the match to TRBD2 covers 8 bases. Trimming cost V 6 bases and J 2 bases; bases outside gene matches: 4. CDR1 and CDR2 from the germline V gene are MNHEY and SVGAGI. CDR3 length: 14 residues. The CDR3, as DNA: TGTGCCAGCAGCAGAGCGGGGGTCACAGATACGCAGTATTTT. As protein: CASSRAGVTDTQYF.